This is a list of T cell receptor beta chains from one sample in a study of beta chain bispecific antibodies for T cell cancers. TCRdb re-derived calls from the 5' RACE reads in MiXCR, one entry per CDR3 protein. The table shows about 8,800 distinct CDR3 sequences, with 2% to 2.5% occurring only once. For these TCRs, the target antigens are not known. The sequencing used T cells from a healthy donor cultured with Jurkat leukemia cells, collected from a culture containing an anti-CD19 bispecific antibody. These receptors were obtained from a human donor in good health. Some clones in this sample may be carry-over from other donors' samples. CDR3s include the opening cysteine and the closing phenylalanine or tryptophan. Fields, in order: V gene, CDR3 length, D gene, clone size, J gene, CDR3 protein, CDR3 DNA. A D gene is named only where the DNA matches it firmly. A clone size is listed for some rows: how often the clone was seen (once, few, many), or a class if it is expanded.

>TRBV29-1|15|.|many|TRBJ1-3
CSVELAAGLGNTIYF
TGCAGCGTTGAACTGGCTGCCGGTTTGGGAAACACCATATATTTT
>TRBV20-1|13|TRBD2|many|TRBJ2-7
CSARRDYPYEQYF
TGCAGTGCTAGGCGGGACTACCCCTACGAGCAGTACTTC
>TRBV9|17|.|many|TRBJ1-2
CASSVGRGRDSAYGYTF
TGTGCCAGCAGCGTAGGTAGAGGCAGGGACTCGGCTTATGGCTACACCTTC
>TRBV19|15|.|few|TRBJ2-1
CASSILRLGSNEQFF
TGTGCCAGTAGTATTCTTCGACTAGGGTCTAATGAGCAGTTCTTC
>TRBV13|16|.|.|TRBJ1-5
CASSSGGWDSNQPQHF
TGTGCCAGCAGCTCTGGGGGTTGGGATAGCAATCAGCCCCAGCATTTT
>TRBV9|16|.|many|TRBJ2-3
CASSARTTPAIDTQYF
TGTGCCAGCAGCGCGAGGACTACCCCGGCCATAGATACGCAGTATTTT
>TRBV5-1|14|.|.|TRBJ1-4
CASSSEGGPEKLFF
TGCGCCAGCAGCTCGGAGGGTGGTCCTGAAAAACTGTTTTTT
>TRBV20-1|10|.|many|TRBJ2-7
CSALSYEQYF
TGCAGTGCATTATCCTACGAGCAGTACTTC
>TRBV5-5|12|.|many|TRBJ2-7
CASSVTGDEQYF
TGTGCCAGCAGCGTCACGGGGGACGAGCAGTACTTC
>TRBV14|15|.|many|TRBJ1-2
CASSQSGHTIFGYTF
TGTGCCAGCAGCCAATCGGGACACACAATATTCGGCTACACCTTC
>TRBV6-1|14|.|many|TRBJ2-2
CASVGKPHTGELFF
TGTGCCAGCGTCGGGAAGCCCCACACCGGGGAGCTGTTTTTT
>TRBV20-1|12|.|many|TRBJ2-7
CSATGNTYEQYF
TGCAGTGCTACAGGAAATACCTACGAGCAGTACTTC
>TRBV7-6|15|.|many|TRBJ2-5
CASSLGWGVQETQYF
TGTGCCAGCAGCTTAGGATGGGGGGTACAAGAGACCCAGTACTTC
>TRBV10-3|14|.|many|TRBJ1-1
CAISGREPATEAFF
TGTGCCATCAGCGGTCGGGAGCCAGCAACTGAAGCTTTCTTT
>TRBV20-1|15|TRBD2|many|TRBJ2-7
CSARDRRGTLYEQYF
TGCAGTGCTAGAGACCGGCGGGGGACCCTCTACGAGCAGTACTTC
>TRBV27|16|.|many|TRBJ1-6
CASSPPRTWGGSPLHF
TGTGCCAGCAGTCCACCCCGGACTTGGGGGGGTTCACCCCTCCACTTT
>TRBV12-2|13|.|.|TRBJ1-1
CASRLPPNTEAFF
TGTGCAAGTCGCTTGCCCCCGAACACTGAAGCTTTCTTT
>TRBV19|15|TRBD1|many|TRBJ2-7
CASSPTGTGAYEQYF
TGTGCCAGTAGTCCGACGGGGACAGGGGCCTACGAGCAGTACTTC
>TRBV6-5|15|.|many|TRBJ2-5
CASSYSKVSGETQYF
TGTGCCAGCAGTTACTCGAAAGTCTCTGGGGAGACCCAGTACTTC
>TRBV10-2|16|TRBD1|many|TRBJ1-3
CASSAGQASSGNTIYF
TGCGCCAGCAGCGCGGGACAGGCGAGCTCTGGAAACACCATATATTTT